This T cell receptor beta chain was sequenced during a study of shared clonotypes between healthy human individuals. Here immunoSEQ multiplex PCR was the method, and the copy in TCRdb shows in-frame clones only, minus some. The data hold more than 2 million clones, with around 93% observed a single time. General study findings and limits: Although depth was large, rarefaction showed that sequencing of the sorted subsets was incomplete. Clonotype sharing among donors likely depends on sequencing depth. Sample collection involved blood only; tissue repertoires are likely different.

The naive CD8 subset, CD45RO-negative cells positively selected for CCR7, excluded terminally differentiated effector memory CD45RA+ cells. Nashville, Tennessee was home to all donors, who were Caucasian adults. With regard to this clone: The antigen remains undetermined.

The source material was naive CD8+ T cells from PBMCs. The sequence was obtained from a man aged 18 to 29 in good health. Some clones in this sample may be carry-over from other donors' samples.

Here the CDR3 reads CASTLGFEEKLFF. CDR3 nucleotide sequence: TGTGCCAGCACTCTGGGATTCGAGGAAAAACTGTTTTTT. The chain uses TRBV28 and TRBJ1-4; D is undetermined. Germline V CDR1 and CDR2: MDHEN, SYDVKM. The CDR3 runs to 13 residues. The ends were cut back, 7 bases at V and 8 bases at J, with 14 bases in the middle.